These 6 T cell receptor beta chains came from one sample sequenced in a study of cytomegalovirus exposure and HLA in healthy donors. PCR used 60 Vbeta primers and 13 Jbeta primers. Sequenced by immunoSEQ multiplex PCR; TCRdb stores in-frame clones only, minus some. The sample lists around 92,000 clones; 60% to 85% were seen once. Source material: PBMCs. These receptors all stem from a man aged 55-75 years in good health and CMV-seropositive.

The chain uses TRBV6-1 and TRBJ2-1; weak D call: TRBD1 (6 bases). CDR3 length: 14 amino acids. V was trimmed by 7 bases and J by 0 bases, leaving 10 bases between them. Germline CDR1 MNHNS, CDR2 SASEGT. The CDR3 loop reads CASTGQRSYNEQFF. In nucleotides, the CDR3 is TGTGCCAGCACCGGACAGCGCTCCTACAATGAGCAGTTCTTC.

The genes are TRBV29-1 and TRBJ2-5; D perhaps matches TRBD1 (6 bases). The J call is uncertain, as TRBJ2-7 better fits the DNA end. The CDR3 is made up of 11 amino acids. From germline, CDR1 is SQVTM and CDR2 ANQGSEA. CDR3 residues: CSGTVSYEQYF. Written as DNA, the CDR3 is TGCAGCGGGACAGTCTCCTACGAGCAGTACTTC.

CDR3 in amino acids: CASSEYIPYEQYF. CDR3 sequence (DNA): TGTGCCAGCAGTGAATATATTCCCTACGAGCAGTACTTC. The rearrangement links TRBV2 to TRBJ2-5; D is unclear. TRBJ2-7 matches the DNA end more closely, so the J call is doubtful. The CDR3 is made up of 13 amino acids. Germline assignment: CDR1 SNHLY and CDR2 FYNNEI.

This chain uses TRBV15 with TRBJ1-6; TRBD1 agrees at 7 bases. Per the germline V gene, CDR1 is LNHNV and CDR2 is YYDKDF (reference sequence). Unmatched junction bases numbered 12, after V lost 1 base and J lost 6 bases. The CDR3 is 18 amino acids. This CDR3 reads CATSRAVRQGDTNSPLHF. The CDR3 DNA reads TGTGCCACCAGCAGAGCGGTGAGACAGGGCGATACTAATTCACCCCTCCACTTT.

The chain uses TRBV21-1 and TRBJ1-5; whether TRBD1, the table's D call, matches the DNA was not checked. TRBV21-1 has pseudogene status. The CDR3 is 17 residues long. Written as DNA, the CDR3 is TGTGCCAGCAGCAAAGCGAGGGGGTACCATAGCAATCAGCCCCAGCATTTT. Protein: CASSKARGYHSNQPQHF.

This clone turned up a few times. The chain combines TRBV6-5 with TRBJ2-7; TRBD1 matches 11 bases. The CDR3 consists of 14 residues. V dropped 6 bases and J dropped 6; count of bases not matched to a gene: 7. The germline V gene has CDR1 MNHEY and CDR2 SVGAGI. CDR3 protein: CASSGQGARGEQYF. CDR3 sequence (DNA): TGTGCCAGCAGCGGACAGGGGGCGCGAGGCGAGCAGTACTTC.